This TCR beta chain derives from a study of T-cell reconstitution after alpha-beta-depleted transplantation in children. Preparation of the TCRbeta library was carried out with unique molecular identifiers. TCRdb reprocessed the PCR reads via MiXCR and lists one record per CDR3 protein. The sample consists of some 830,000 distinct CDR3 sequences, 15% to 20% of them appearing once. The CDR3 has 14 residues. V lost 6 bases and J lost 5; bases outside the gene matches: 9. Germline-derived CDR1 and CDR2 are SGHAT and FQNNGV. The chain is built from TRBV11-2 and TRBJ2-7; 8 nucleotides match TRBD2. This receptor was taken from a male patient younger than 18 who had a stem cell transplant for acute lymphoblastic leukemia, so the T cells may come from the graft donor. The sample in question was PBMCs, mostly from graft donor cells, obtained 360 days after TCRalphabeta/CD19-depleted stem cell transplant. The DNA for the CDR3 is TGTGCCAGCAGTAAGACTAGCGAGTTCCACGAGCAGTACTTC. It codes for CASSKTSEFHEQYF.